This is a list of T cell receptor beta chains from one sample in a study of memory CD4+ T cells and cytomegalovirus serostatus. TCRdb's copy holds only in-frame clones and misses some; the assay was immunoSEQ multiplex PCR. Here the sample spans about 60,000 clones, more than 70% being singletons. Material: memory CD4+ T cells from blood. The receptor source for this set is an adult in good health and CMV-seronegative. Each CDR3 is given with its conserved first and last residue. Fields, in order: V gene, D gene, clone size, J gene, CDR3 protein, CDR3 DNA. D genes are given only for firm matches. Clone size is shown for a subset of rows, as once, few, many or a class of expanded clone.

V gene: TRBV12-5
D gene: .
clone size: .
J gene: TRBJ2-5
CDR3 protein: CASGLVQRETQYF
CDR3 DNA: TGTGCTAGTGGTTTGGTACAGCGAGAGACCCAGTACTTC

V gene: TRBV11-1
D gene: TRBD2
clone size: .
J gene: TRBJ2-7
CDR3 protein: CASSLRLAGAYEQYF
CDR3 DNA: TGTGCCAGCAGCTTGAGACTAGCGGGAGCCTACGAGCAGTACTTC

V gene: TRBV19
D gene: .
clone size: .
J gene: TRBJ2-5
CDR3 protein: CASSITGEKTQYF
CDR3 DNA: TGTGCCAGTAGTATTACGGGGGAAAAGACCCAGTACTTC

V gene: TRBV18
D gene: TRBD1
clone size: .
J gene: TRBJ2-1
CDR3 protein: CASSQDRSYNEQFF
CDR3 DNA: TGTGCCAGCTCACAGGACAGGTCCTACAATGAGCAGTTCTTC

V gene: TRBV2
D gene: .
clone size: medium-sized
J gene: TRBJ2-7
CDR3 protein: CASSRGYEQYF
CDR3 DNA: TGTGCCAGCAGTAGGGGTTACGAGCAGTACTTC

V gene: TRBV9
D gene: .
clone size: .
J gene: TRBJ2-5
CDR3 protein: CASSVAVGGAQETQYF
CDR3 DNA: TGTGCCAGCAGCGTAGCAGTGGGGGGGGCCCAAGAGACCCAGTACTTC

V gene: TRBV7-2
D gene: TRBD2
clone size: .
J gene: TRBJ2-1
CDR3 protein: CASNSGGTYNEQFF
CDR3 DNA: TGTGCCAGCAACTCGGGAGGTACTTACAATGAGCAGTTCTTC

V gene: TRBV7-3
D gene: .
clone size: few
J gene: TRBJ2-7
CDR3 protein: CASSLTPGAYEQYF
CDR3 DNA: TGTGCCAGCAGCTTAACACCGGGGGCCTACGAGCAGTACTTC

V gene: TRBV19
D gene: .
clone size: .
J gene: TRBJ2-2
CDR3 protein: CASSIGATTGELFF
CDR3 DNA: TGTGCCAGTAGTATAGGGGCGACCACCGGGGAGCTGTTTTTT

V gene: TRBV7-3
D gene: TRBD1
clone size: .
J gene: TRBJ2-5
CDR3 protein: CASSLRQGAGETQYF
CDR3 DNA: TGTGCCAGCAGCTTAAGACAGGGGGCCGGTGAGACCCAGTACTTC

V gene: TRBV28
D gene: .
clone size: .
J gene: TRBJ1-3
CDR3 protein: CASSLQGFSGNTIYF
CDR3 DNA: TGTGCCAGCAGTTTACAGGGTTTCTCTGGAAACACCATATATTTT

V gene: TRBV5-4
D gene: TRBD1
clone size: .
J gene: TRBJ2-3
CDR3 protein: CASSWRQGSDTQYF
CDR3 DNA: TGTGCCAGCAGCTGGAGACAGGGGTCAGATACGCAGTATTTT

V gene: TRBV4-3
D gene: .
clone size: .
J gene: TRBJ1-2
CDR3 protein: CASSQFVGGDGYGYTF
CDR3 DNA: TGCGCCAGCAGCCAGTTTGTCGGGGGCGATGGCTATGGCTACACCTTC

V gene: TRBV7-8
D gene: .
clone size: .
J gene: TRBJ2-2
CDR3 protein: CASSTRLNTGELFF
CDR3 DNA: TGTGCCAGCAGCACACGACTGAACACCGGGGAGCTGTTTTTT

V gene: TRBV29-1
D gene: .
clone size: .
J gene: TRBJ1-4
CDR3 protein: CSVLVSEKLFF
CDR3 DNA: TGCAGCGTTTTAGTGAGTGAAAAACTGTTTTTT

V gene: TRBV11-2
D gene: TRBD1
clone size: .
J gene: TRBJ1-2
CDR3 protein: CASSQDRGRAYGYTF
CDR3 DNA: TGTGCCAGCAGCCAAGACAGGGGGCGCGCCTATGGCTACACCTTC

V gene: TRBV6-5
D gene: .
clone size: .
J gene: TRBJ2-7
CDR3 protein: CASSYGRVSYEQYF
CDR3 DNA: TGTGCCAGCAGTTACGGCCGGGTCTCCTACGAGCAGTACTTC

V gene: TRBV5-4
D gene: TRBD1
clone size: .
J gene: TRBJ1-4
CDR3 protein: CASSPGTGGLGEKLFF
CDR3 DNA: TGTGCCAGCAGCCCCGGGACAGGGGGCTTAGGTGAAAAACTGTTTTTT

V gene: TRBV2
D gene: .
clone size: .
J gene: TRBJ2-2
CDR3 protein: CASSEQGADTGELFF
CDR3 DNA: TGTGCCAGCAGTGAACAGGGAGCGGACACCGGGGAGCTGTTTTTT

V gene: TRBV11-3
D gene: .
clone size: .
J gene: TRBJ2-1
CDR3 protein: CASSFIGNEQFF
CDR3 DNA: TGTGCCAGCAGCTTTATCGGGAATGAGCAGTTCTTC

V gene: TRBV5-1
D gene: .
clone size: .
J gene: TRBJ2-5
CDR3 protein: CASSGGTAQETQYF
CDR3 DNA: TGCGCCAGCAGCGGCGGGACAGCTCAAGAGACCCAGTACTTC

V gene: TRBV2
D gene: TRBD2
clone size: .
J gene: TRBJ2-1
CDR3 protein: CASRELAGEYNEQFF
CDR3 DNA: TGTGCCAGCAGGGAACTAGCGGGAGAGTACAATGAGCAGTTCTTC

V gene: TRBV30
D gene: TRBD1
clone size: .
J gene: TRBJ1-2
CDR3 protein: CAFGTGGGYGYTF
CDR3 DNA: TGTGCCTTCGGGACAGGGGGGGGCTATGGCTACACCTTC

V gene: TRBV19
D gene: .
clone size: few
J gene: TRBJ1-1
CDR3 protein: CASSIARMNTEAFF
CDR3 DNA: TGTGCCAGTAGTATAGCCAGAATGAACACTGAAGCTTTCTTT

V gene: TRBV6-4
D gene: .
clone size: .
J gene: TRBJ1-1
CDR3 protein: CASRPNRQSVAEAFF
CDR3 DNA: TGTGCCAGCAGACCTAACAGACAGTCGGTCGCTGAAGCTTTCTTT

V gene: TRBV7-2
D gene: TRBD1
clone size: .
J gene: TRBJ1-2
CDR3 protein: CASSPDPGTGYGYTF
CDR3 DNA: TGTGCCAGCAGCCCAGACCCCGGGACAGGCTATGGCTACACCTTC

V gene: TRBV4-1
D gene: TRBD2
clone size: .
J gene: TRBJ2-1
CDR3 protein: CASSQQANSGGDNEQFF
CDR3 DNA: TGCGCCAGCAGCCAACAAGCCAACAGCGGGGGGGACAATGAGCAGTTCTTC

V gene: TRBV19
D gene: TRBD1
clone size: .
J gene: TRBJ1-6
CDR3 protein: CASSGTGESPLHF
CDR3 DNA: TGTGCCAGTAGTGGGACAGGGGAATCACCCCTCCACTTT

V gene: TRBV2
D gene: .
clone size: .
J gene: TRBJ2-3
CDR3 protein: CASSERVLTDTQYF
CDR3 DNA: TGTGCCAGCAGTGAAAGGGTATTAACAGATACGCAGTATTTT

V gene: TRBV4-1
D gene: TRBD1
clone size: few
J gene: TRBJ2-7
CDR3 protein: CASSHEGQGLYEQYF
CDR3 DNA: TGCGCCAGCAGCCATGAGGGACAGGGCCTCTACGAGCAGTACTTC

V gene: TRBV7-9
D gene: .
clone size: .
J gene: TRBJ2-3
CDR3 protein: CASSPDGTDTQYF
CDR3 DNA: TGTGCCAGCAGTCCAGACGGCACAGATACGCAGTATTTT

V gene: TRBV4-2
D gene: .
clone size: .
J gene: TRBJ2-7
CDR3 protein: CASSQDDRGYEQYF
CDR3 DNA: TGTGCCAGCAGCCAAGATGATAGAGGGTACGAGCAGTACTTC

V gene: TRBV10-2
D gene: TRBD2
clone size: .
J gene: TRBJ2-5
CDR3 protein: CASSLGSGRGIGETQYF
CDR3 DNA: TGCGCCAGCAGTTTGGGTAGCGGGAGAGGGATAGGAGAGACCCAGTACTTC

V gene: TRBV4-2
D gene: .
clone size: .
J gene: TRBJ2-2
CDR3 protein: CASTLFGGQSHTGELFF
CDR3 DNA: TGTGCCAGCACCCTATTTGGTGGACAGTCTCACACCGGGGAGCTGTTTTTT

V gene: TRBV6-1
D gene: .
clone size: .
J gene: TRBJ2-1
CDR3 protein: CASLPLGLSAGEQFF
CDR3 DNA: TGTGCCAGCCTACCTTTGGGGCTTTCCGCGGGTGAGCAGTTCTTC

V gene: TRBV7-2
D gene: .
clone size: .
J gene: TRBJ2-1
CDR3 protein: CASSLGSGSRNEQFF
CDR3 DNA: TGTGCCAGCAGCTTGGGTAGCGGTAGCAGGAATGAGCAGTTCTTC

V gene: TRBV10-1
D gene: .
clone size: few
J gene: TRBJ1-5
CDR3 protein: CASSGDYGQPQHF
CDR3 DNA: TGCGCCAGCAGTGGGGACTATGGTCAGCCCCAGCATTTT

V gene: TRBV14
D gene: TRBD2
clone size: .
J gene: TRBJ2-1
CDR3 protein: CASSLLAGGQNEQFF
CDR3 DNA: TGTGCCAGCAGCCTGCTAGCGGGGGGGCAAAATGAGCAGTTCTTC

V gene: TRBV7-9
D gene: .
clone size: .
J gene: TRBJ1-5
CDR3 protein: CASSLQGSNQPQHF
CDR3 DNA: TGTGCCAGCAGCTTACAGGGGTCTAATCAGCCCCAGCATTTT

V gene: TRBV7-2
D gene: .
clone size: .
J gene: TRBJ2-2
CDR3 protein: CASSLVRGAGELFF
CDR3 DNA: TGTGCCAGCAGCTTAGTTAGGGGAGCCGGGGAGCTGTTTTTT

V gene: TRBV7-8
D gene: TRBD1
clone size: .
J gene: TRBJ1-1
CDR3 protein: CASSLPPTGTTEAFF
CDR3 DNA: TGTGCCAGCAGCCTACCGCCGACAGGGACGACGGAAGCTTTCTTT

V gene: TRBV12-5
D gene: TRBD2
clone size: .
J gene: TRBJ2-3
CDR3 protein: CASGLGVASGGVDTQYF
CDR3 DNA: TGTGCTAGTGGTTTGGGGGTTGCTAGCGGGGGCGTAGATACGCAGTATTTT

V gene: TRBV10-2
D gene: .
clone size: many
J gene: TRBJ1-6
CDR3 protein: CASIRGEDSPLHF
CDR3 DNA: TGCGCCAGCATACGGGGGGAGGATTCACCCCTCCACTTT

V gene: TRBV18
D gene: TRBD1
clone size: .
J gene: TRBJ1-1
CDR3 protein: CASSPRGTGGSGTEAFF
CDR3 DNA: TGTGCCAGCTCGCCCAGGGGGACAGGGGGCTCAGGCACTGAAGCTTTCTTT

V gene: TRBV21-1
D gene: .
clone size: .
J gene: TRBJ1-1
CDR3 protein: CASSKGQGPNTEAFF
CDR3 DNA: TGTGCCAGCAGCAAAGGCCAGGGCCCGAACACTGAAGCTTTCTTT

V gene: TRBV9
D gene: .
clone size: .
J gene: TRBJ2-5
CDR3 protein: CASSVERGEQETQYF
CDR3 DNA: TGTGCCAGCAGCGTAGAAAGAGGGGAGCAAGAGACCCAGTACTTC

V gene: TRBV11-2
D gene: .
clone size: .
J gene: TRBJ2-3
CDR3 protein: CASSKLGGTDRTDTQYF
CDR3 DNA: TGTGCCAGCAGCAAATTAGGGGGTACCGACCGCACAGATACGCAGTATTTT

V gene: TRBV18
D gene: .
clone size: .
J gene: TRBJ1-1
CDR3 protein: CASSPSYRENTEAFF
CDR3 DNA: TGTGCCAGCTCACCATCGTACAGGGAGAACACTGAAGCTTTCTTT

V gene: TRBV7-9
D gene: .
clone size: .
J gene: TRBJ1-1
CDR3 protein: CASSYGQGLTEAFF
CDR3 DNA: TGTGCCAGCAGTTACGGTCAGGGTCTTACTGAAGCTTTCTTT